The sequence of this TCR beta chain was determined in a study of T cells after yellow fever vaccination. Making TCR cDNA involved 5'RACE template switching, which added UMIs and a universal primer site. TCRdb redid the calling of the 5' RACE reads with MiXCR, one entry per CDR3 protein. The data hold about 50,000 distinct CDR3 sequences, with 7% to 9% observed a single time. Findings and caveats of the study: Bulk-population clonotypes that are abundant could appear as contaminants in FACS-sorted repertoires. Re-detected after boosting: most primary clones, approximately 97% of CD4 and around 86% of CD8.

The CDR3 has 16 amino acids. Germline V gene data show CDR1 as MNHEY and CDR2 as SVGAGI. Trimming cost V 5 bases and J 8 bases; bases outside gene matches: 14. This clonotype was detected many times. Its antigen is unknown. The chain recombines TRBV6-5 with TRBJ2-1, with TRBD2 identical over 8 bases. Sequenced material: CD8+ T cells sorted from PBMCs, taken less than 18 days after the first yellow fever vaccination. The sequence came from a man between 18 and 29 years old who received the YFV17D yellow fever vaccine. CDR3 DNA: TGTGCCAGCAGTCCTCAGAAGGGACTAGTGTCAGATGAGCAGTTCTTC. It codes for CASSPQKGLVSDEQFF.